The clone carrying this T cell receptor beta chain showed up many times. Trimming stripped 6 bases from V and 0 bases from J, with 21 bases between. The CDR3 totals 18 residues. Germline V gene sequence: CDR1 LNHDA, CDR2 SQIVND (reference sequence). The data stem from a study of glioma-infiltrating T cells. The iRepertoire nested amplicon-rescue multiplex PCR amplified TCR alpha and beta CDR3s from RNA. TCRdb used MiXCR to reprocess the multiplex PCR reads, holding one entry per CDR3 protein. The profile shows some 90,000 distinct CDR3 sequences, around 40% of them singletons. The gene calls are TRBV19 and TRBJ1-3, with D possibly TRBD1 on 5 matching bases. The origin of this receptor is a human donor with low-grade glioma or glioblastoma, undergoing nonglioma brain surgery, or in good health (not recorded which). The sequenced material came from glioma tissue, nonneoplastic brain tissue, or PBMCs (not recorded which). The CDR3 here is CASSPEIPGGTSGNTIYF. DNA of the CDR3: TGTGCCAGTAGCCCCGAAATCCCTGGAGGGACCTCTGGAAACACCATATATTTT.